The clone carrying this T cell receptor beta chain came up a few times. This entry is derived from a study of blood T cell repertoires in COVID-19. CDR3 length equals 14 residues. Germline CDR1 KGHDR, CDR2 SFDVKD. V gave up 6 bases and J gave up 2 bases, with 12 bases separating them. Original analysis: Estimated nucleated cell counts came from reference gene primer amplification. Clones were sequenced by immunoSEQ multiplex PCR, and TCRdb holds only the in-frame ones, with some missing. The V and J calls and clone size were taken over from that table, and D and trimming were inferred from the DNA. The table has 200,000 or so clones, approximately 80% seen once.

The TCR originated in a woman of 80 years or more with acute or convalescent COVID-19. V is TRBV24-1 and J is TRBJ2-5; the D gene is possibly TRBD2 (5 bases). What was sequenced was peripheral blood. CDR3 loop: CATSSRGRQETQYF. The CDR3, as DNA: TGTGCCACCAGTTCCCGAGGGCGACAAGAGACCCAGTACTTC.